These T cell receptor beta chains were read from a single sample in a study of identical twins. TCRdb called the 5' RACE reads again in MiXCR, with one record for every CDR3 protein. This sample has 550,000 to 700,000 distinct CDR3 sequences, with 21% found just once. This same sample was also taken into another study, of T cells expressing NK-cell markers.

Sequenced: PBMCs. These receptors came from a woman aged 18 to 35 in good health. Both conserved end residues are part of each CDR3. The order of the fields is V gene, J gene, D gene, CDR3 length, clone size, CDR3 protein, CDR3 DNA. D genes are given only for firm matches. Only some rows state a clone size, as once, few, many or a class for expanded clones.

V gene: TRBV12-3/TRBV12-4
J gene: TRBJ2-1
D gene: TRBD2
CDR3 length: 16
clone size: few
CDR3 protein: CASSLAGRGGYNEQFF
CDR3 DNA: TGTGCCAGCAGTTTAGCGGGGCGGGGGGGCTACAATGAGCAGTTCTTC

V gene: TRBV6-2/TRBV6-3
J gene: TRBJ2-1
D gene: TRBD2
CDR3 length: 20
clone size: -
CDR3 protein: CASRLGAGLAGEGTYNEQFF
CDR3 DNA: TGTGCCAGCAGGCTAGGGGCGGGACTAGCGGGAGAAGGGACCTACAATGAGCAGTTCTTC

V gene: TRBV11-2
J gene: TRBJ2-5
D gene: -
CDR3 length: 18
clone size: -
CDR3 protein: CASSLVRLALLYQETQYF
CDR3 DNA: TGTGCCAGCAGCTTAGTCCGTCTAGCCCTTCTGTACCAAGAGACCCAGTACTTC

V gene: TRBV5-6
J gene: TRBJ1-1
D gene: TRBD1
CDR3 length: 13
clone size: -
CDR3 protein: CASRKDRVAEAFF
CDR3 DNA: TGTGCCAGCAGGAAGGACAGGGTTGCTGAAGCTTTCTTT

V gene: TRBV3-1
J gene: TRBJ2-1
D gene: -
CDR3 length: 14
clone size: few
CDR3 protein: CASSLGHGDNEQFF
CDR3 DNA: TGTGCCAGCAGCCTTGGGCACGGGGACAATGAGCAGTTCTTC

V gene: TRBV20-1
J gene: TRBJ1-1
D gene: -
CDR3 length: 13
clone size: many
CDR3 protein: CSARDTGHTEAFF
CDR3 DNA: TGCAGTGCTAGAGATACGGGCCACACTGAAGCTTTCTTT

V gene: TRBV12-3/TRBV12-4
J gene: TRBJ2-5
D gene: TRBD1
CDR3 length: 13
clone size: many
CDR3 protein: CASRGQGQETQYF
CDR3 DNA: TGTGCCAGCAGGGGACAGGGGCAAGAGACCCAGTACTTC

V gene: TRBV12-3/TRBV12-4
J gene: TRBJ1-2
D gene: TRBD1
CDR3 length: 15
clone size: -
CDR3 protein: CASSPQGAGNYGYTF
CDR3 DNA: TGTGCCAGCAGTCCGCAGGGGGCGGGGAACTATGGCTACACCTTC

V gene: TRBV20-1
J gene: TRBJ2-4
D gene: -
CDR3 length: 14
clone size: few
CDR3 protein: CSARGGLAKNIQYF
CDR3 DNA: TGCAGTGCTAGAGGAGGATTAGCCAAAAACATTCAGTACTTC

V gene: TRBV20-1
J gene: TRBJ2-5
D gene: -
CDR3 length: 15
clone size: -
CDR3 protein: CSARSRIGRMGTQYF
CDR3 DNA: TGCAGTGCTAGATCTCGGATAGGAAGGATGGGGACCCAGTACTTC

V gene: TRBV6-2/TRBV6-3
J gene: TRBJ2-7
D gene: -
CDR3 length: 14
clone size: few
CDR3 protein: CASTLLDRIYERYF
CDR3 DNA: TGTGCCAGCACCCTTCTTGACAGGATCTACGAGCGGTACTTC

V gene: TRBV10-3
J gene: TRBJ1-1
D gene: -
CDR3 length: 14
clone size: many
CDR3 protein: CAISERGMNTEAFF
CDR3 DNA: TGTGCCATCAGTGAGAGGGGGATGAACACTGAAGCTTTCTTT

V gene: TRBV12-3/TRBV12-4
J gene: TRBJ2-1
D gene: -
CDR3 length: 14
clone size: -
CDR3 protein: CASSSSRGGGHKFF
CDR3 DNA: TGTGCCAGCAGTTCATCCCGAGGGGGGGGACATAAGTTCTTC

V gene: TRBV4-3
J gene: TRBJ2-7
D gene: TRBD2
CDR3 length: 15
clone size: -
CDR3 protein: CASSQDLTSGYEQYF
CDR3 DNA: TGCGCCAGCAGCCAAGATTTAACTAGCGGCTACGAGCAGTACTTC

V gene: TRBV29-1
J gene: TRBJ2-7
D gene: TRBD1
CDR3 length: 13
clone size: few
CDR3 protein: CSVIRTGAYEQYF
CDR3 DNA: TGCAGCGTTATTCGGACAGGGGCCTACGAGCAGTACTTC

V gene: TRBV10-3
J gene: TRBJ1-2
D gene: -
CDR3 length: 13
clone size: -
CDR3 protein: CAITMDRGYGYTF
CDR3 DNA: TGTGCCATCACTATGGACAGAGGCTATGGCTACACCTTC

V gene: TRBV5-1
J gene: TRBJ1-2
D gene: -
CDR3 length: 14
clone size: -
CDR3 protein: CASSTSTGIYGYTF
CDR3 DNA: TGCGCCAGCAGCACCTCGACGGGGATCTATGGCTACACCTTC

V gene: TRBV6-5
J gene: TRBJ2-2
D gene: -
CDR3 length: 17
clone size: -
CDR3 protein: CASSFSGRTIFTGELFF
CDR3 DNA: TGTGCCAGCAGTTTTTCCGGTCGTACAATCTTCACCGGGGAGCTGTTTTTT

V gene: TRBV6-2/TRBV6-3
J gene: TRBJ2-1
D gene: TRBD2
CDR3 length: 16
clone size: -
CDR3 protein: CASSSVRTSGYNEQFF
CDR3 DNA: TGTGCCAGCAGTTCGGTGCGTACTAGCGGTTACAATGAGCAGTTCTTC

V gene: TRBV5-1
J gene: TRBJ1-5
D gene: -
CDR3 length: 16
clone size: few
CDR3 protein: CASSAHITGPNQPQHF
CDR3 DNA: TGCGCCAGCAGCGCACACATCACAGGACCCAATCAGCCCCAGCATTTT

V gene: TRBV9
J gene: TRBJ2-2
D gene: -
CDR3 length: 15
clone size: -
CDR3 protein: CASSGLDQYTGELFF
CDR3 DNA: TGTGCCAGCAGCGGCTTAGACCAGTACACCGGGGAGCTGTTTTTT

V gene: TRBV6-6
J gene: TRBJ2-1
D gene: -
CDR3 length: 12
clone size: few
CDR3 protein: CASGSRDNEQFF
CDR3 DNA: TGTGCCAGCGGATCCAGGGACAATGAGCAGTTCTTC

V gene: TRBV5-1
J gene: TRBJ1-1
D gene: -
CDR3 length: 13
clone size: -
CDR3 protein: CASRDPVDTEAFF
CDR3 DNA: TGCGCCAGCAGGGACCCGGTGGACACTGAAGCTTTCTTT

V gene: TRBV24-1
J gene: TRBJ2-1
D gene: -
CDR3 length: 12
clone size: few
CDR3 protein: CATSGAGSEQFF
CDR3 DNA: TGTGCCACCAGTGGGGCGGGGTCTGAGCAGTTCTTC

V gene: TRBV2
J gene: TRBJ2-7
D gene: -
CDR3 length: 13
clone size: few
CDR3 protein: CASLRLVGSEQYF
CDR3 DNA: TGTGCCAGCCTGAGACTAGTAGGTAGCGAGCAGTACTTC

V gene: TRBV6-1
J gene: TRBJ1-2
D gene: TRBD1
CDR3 length: 14
clone size: -
CDR3 protein: CASSGTVGASGYTF
CDR3 DNA: TGTGCCAGCAGCGGGACAGTGGGGGCCTCCGGCTACACCTTC

V gene: TRBV20-1
J gene: TRBJ1-3
D gene: -
CDR3 length: 13
clone size: few
CDR3 protein: CSARLVLEDTIYF
CDR3 DNA: TGCAGTGCTAGGTTGGTGTTGGAAGACACCATATATTTT

V gene: TRBV9
J gene: TRBJ2-1
D gene: TRBD2
CDR3 length: 16
clone size: few
CDR3 protein: CASSVTSGGGYNEQFF
CDR3 DNA: TGTGCCAGCAGCGTGACTAGCGGGGGGGGATACAATGAGCAGTTCTTC

V gene: TRBV20-1
J gene: TRBJ1-1
D gene: -
CDR3 length: 12
clone size: -
CDR3 protein: CSARGDGPQAFF
CDR3 DNA: TGCAGTGCTAGAGGGGATGGACCCCAAGCTTTCTTT

V gene: TRBV7-9
J gene: TRBJ2-3
D gene: -
CDR3 length: 14
clone size: -
CDR3 protein: CASSHPLHTDTQYF
CDR3 DNA: TGTGCCAGCAGCCATCCCTTGCACACAGATACGCAGTATTTT

V gene: TRBV9
J gene: TRBJ2-1
D gene: TRBD2
CDR3 length: 15
clone size: -
CDR3 protein: CASSVLAGGVDEQFF
CDR3 DNA: TGTGCCAGCAGCGTACTAGCGGGGGGAGTGGATGAGCAGTTCTTC

V gene: TRBV7-8
J gene: TRBJ2-1
D gene: TRBD2
CDR3 length: 19
clone size: -
CDR3 protein: CASRGPRLAGLSSYNEQFF
CDR3 DNA: TGTGCCAGCAGGGGACCTAGACTAGCGGGGTTAAGCTCCTACAATGAGCAGTTCTTC

V gene: TRBV5-1
J gene: TRBJ2-3
D gene: -
CDR3 length: 13
clone size: few
CDR3 protein: CASSPDSSDTQYF
CDR3 DNA: TGCGCCAGCAGCCCGGACAGTTCTGATACGCAGTATTTT

V gene: TRBV5-1
J gene: TRBJ2-3
D gene: -
CDR3 length: 16
clone size: -
CDR3 protein: CASSPGLGQRSDTQYF
CDR3 DNA: TGCGCCAGCAGCCCCGGGCTAGGACAGCGATCAGATACGCAGTATTTT

V gene: TRBV29-1
J gene: TRBJ2-1
D gene: -
CDR3 length: 13
clone size: few
CDR3 protein: CSVEGGRGDEQFF
CDR3 DNA: TGCAGCGTTGAAGGGGGCCGCGGGGATGAGCAGTTCTTC

V gene: TRBV6-5
J gene: TRBJ2-7
D gene: -
CDR3 length: 15
clone size: -
CDR3 protein: CASSYSSGTYHEQYF
CDR3 DNA: TGTGCCAGCAGTTACTCTTCCGGGACATACCACGAGCAGTACTTC

V gene: TRBV27
J gene: TRBJ2-2
D gene: -
CDR3 length: 17
clone size: few
CDR3 protein: CASSPLTRAIGPGELFF
CDR3 DNA: TGTGCCAGCAGTCCCCTAACACGGGCAATCGGACCCGGGGAGCTGTTTTTT

V gene: TRBV10-2
J gene: TRBJ1-1
D gene: -
CDR3 length: 12
clone size: -
CDR3 protein: CATTPGRTEAFF
CDR3 DNA: TGCGCCACCACCCCAGGGCGGACTGAAGCTTTCTTT

V gene: TRBV4-1
J gene: TRBJ2-7
D gene: -
CDR3 length: 16
clone size: -
CDR3 protein: CASSQDPQATSYEQYF
CDR3 DNA: TGCGCCAGCAGCCAAGACCCACAGGCGACCTCCTACGAGCAGTACTTC

V gene: TRBV6-5
J gene: TRBJ2-4
D gene: -
CDR3 length: 18
clone size: few
CDR3 protein: CASSYSAGVGGPKNIQYF
CDR3 DNA: TGTGCCAGCAGTTACTCAGCCGGAGTGGGGGGGCCCAAAAACATTCAGTACTTC

V gene: TRBV6-1
J gene: TRBJ2-7
D gene: -
CDR3 length: 13
clone size: -
CDR3 protein: CASRWSTFNEQYF
CDR3 DNA: TGTGCCAGCAGATGGTCCACTTTTAACGAGCAGTACTTC

V gene: TRBV10-3
J gene: TRBJ1-4
D gene: -
CDR3 length: 13
clone size: -
CDR3 protein: CAISEGVAEKLFF
CDR3 DNA: TGTGCCATCAGTGAGGGGGTGGCTGAAAAACTGTTTTTT

V gene: TRBV7-2
J gene: TRBJ2-1
D gene: -
CDR3 length: 11
clone size: -
CDR3 protein: CASSIRDEQFF
CDR3 DNA: TGTGCCAGCAGCATCCGAGATGAGCAGTTCTTC

V gene: TRBV7-9
J gene: TRBJ2-7
D gene: -
CDR3 length: 12
clone size: -
CDR3 protein: CASNAGSVEQYF
CDR3 DNA: TGTGCCAGCAATGCCGGGTCGGTCGAGCAGTACTTC

V gene: TRBV6-5
J gene: TRBJ2-3
D gene: -
CDR3 length: 14
clone size: many
CDR3 protein: CASSYFQGGDTQYF
CDR3 DNA: TGTGCCAGCAGTTACTTCCAGGGGGGAGATACGCAGTATTTT

V gene: TRBV7-6
J gene: TRBJ2-7
D gene: -
CDR3 length: 13
clone size: -
CDR3 protein: CASSSGETYEQYF
CDR3 DNA: TGTGCCAGCAGCTCGGGCGAGACTTACGAGCAGTACTTC

V gene: TRBV9
J gene: TRBJ1-6
D gene: -
CDR3 length: 14
clone size: -
CDR3 protein: CASSVGHLESPLHF
CDR3 DNA: TGTGCCAGCAGCGTTGGACATCTCGAATCACCCCTCCACTTT

V gene: TRBV20-1
J gene: TRBJ2-3
D gene: -
CDR3 length: 12
clone size: many
CDR3 protein: CSTIRGSDTQYF
CDR3 DNA: TGCAGTACAATTCGGGGGTCAGATACGCAGTATTTT

V gene: TRBV9
J gene: TRBJ1-2
D gene: -
CDR3 length: 14
clone size: -
CDR3 protein: CASSVDARDHGYTF
CDR3 DNA: TGTGCCAGCAGCGTAGATGCCAGGGATCATGGCTACACCTTC